A single sample is the source of the 25 T cell receptor beta chains below, sequenced in a study of blood T cell repertoires in COVID-19. Some clones are missing from TCRdb's copy, which holds only in-frame ones; the method was immunoSEQ multiplex PCR. Of about 100,000 clones listed, roughly four fifths are singletons. The sequenced material came from peripheral blood. Every receptor here comes from a woman of 80 years or more with active or convalescent COVID-19.

The chain couples TRBV19 to TRBJ2-1, with 7 nucleotides matching TRBD1. Trimming at V came to 5 bases and at J to 6 bases, leaving 4 bases not matched to a gene. Germline CDR1 is LNHDA and CDR2 is SQIVND (reference sequence). There are 13 residues in the CDR3. The CDR3 DNA reads as TGTGCCAGTAGTGCTTGGGACAGCAATGAGCAGTTCTTC. This translates into CASSAWDSNEQFF.

The chain has TRBV6-6 and TRBJ1-6; a weak D match, TRBD1 (6 bases). Trimming took 10 bases from V and 5 from J, leaving 12 bases between them. CDR1 and CDR2 (germline): MNHNY, SVGAGI (reference sequence). The CDR3 totals 13 residues. The CDR3 DNA reads as TGTGCCACCACGGACAGTCATAATTCACCCCTCCACTTT. This sequence encodes CATTDSHNSPLHF.

This sequence joins TRBV11-2 and TRBJ2-3; 8 bases agree with TRBD2. The CDR3 length is 16 residues. Trimming took 4 bases from V and 2 from J; bases not matched to a gene: 8. The V gene's germline CDR1 is SGHAT and CDR2 FQNNGV. For the CDR3, the DNA is TGTGCCAGCAGCTATTTAGCGGGGCTGCTCACAGATACGCAGTATTTT. Its translation is CASSYLAGLLTDTQYF. The variable domain in full, with the rest retrieved from reference TRBV11-2 and TRBJ2-3, is EAGVAQSPRYKIIEKRQSVAFWCNPISGHATLYWYQQILGQGPKLLIQFQNNGVVDDSQLPKDRFSAERLKGVDSTLKIQPAKLEDSAVYLCASSYLAGLLTDTQYFGPGTRLTVL.

CDR3 in DNA: TGTGCCAGTAGCACTTTGCCGGGACAGGGGTATCAGCCCCAGCATTTT. Translation gives CASSTLPGQGYQPQHF. This chain links TRBV19 with TRBJ1-5; TRBD1 matches at 10 bases. In germline, CDR1 is LNHDA, CDR2 SQIVND (reference sequence). The V segment lost 6 bases and the J segment 5 bases; nucleotides outside the gene matches: 10. The CDR3 loop spans 16 amino acids. Full variable domain (rest looked up from reference TRBV19 and TRBJ1-5): DGGITQSPKYLFRKEGQNVTLSCEQNLNHDAMYWYRQDPGQGLRLIYYSQIVNDFQKGDIAEGYSVSREKKESFPLTVTSAQKNPTAFYLCASSTLPGQGYQPQHFGDGTRLSIL.

This clone was detected many times. DNA for the CDR3: TGTGCCAGTAGCTTCCAGGTCCAGAATCAGCCCCAGCATTTT. This sequence encodes CASSFQVQNQPQHF. V is TRBV19 and J is TRBJ1-5; D remains unclear. V was clipped by 6 bases and J by 4 bases, with 13 bases between them. Germline loops: CDR1 LNHDA, CDR2 SQIVND (reference sequence). The CDR3 consists of 14 residues.

V and J are TRBV29-1 and TRBJ1-3; TRBD1 is a possible D gene (6 bases). The germline CDR1 and CDR2 sequences are SQVTM and ANQGSEA. Trimming cost V 7 bases and J 0 bases, with 16 bases left between them. The CDR3 loop spans 15 amino acids. The chain's CDR3 is CSAGQRLSSGNTIYF. In nucleotides, the CDR3 is TGCAGCGCAGGACAGAGATTGAGCTCTGGAAACACCATATATTTT.

V is TRBV28 and J is TRBJ1-3, with TRBD1 identical over 7 bases. This CDR3 contains 14 residues. V was pared by 10 bases and J by 1 base, with 7 bases of the junction left unmatched. The germline V gene has CDR1 MDHEN and CDR2 SYDVKM. CDR3: CATITGVSGNTIYF. CDR3 nucleotides: TGTGCCACAATAACAGGGGTTTCTGGAAACACCATATATTTT. The full variable domain, in which reference TRBV28 and TRBJ1-3 provide the parts outside the CDR3, is DVKVTQSSRYLVKRTGEKVFLECVQDMDHENMFWYRQDPGLGLRLIYFSYDVKMKEKGDIPEGYSVSREKKERFSLILESASTNQTSMYLCATITGVSGNTIYFGEGSWLTVV.

V gene TRBV11-1 combines with J gene TRBJ2-5, with 10 bases that match TRBD1. Germline V lookup: CDR1 SGHAT, CDR2 FQDESV (reference sequence). The CDR3 totals 15 residues. V was pared by 2 bases and J by 4 bases, with 4 bases of the junction left unmatched. CDR3 coding DNA: TGTGCCAGCAGCTTACCTCGACAGGGGGCAGAGACCCAGTACTTC. Translation gives CASSLPRQGAETQYF.

This clone showed up just a few times. The chain joins TRBV9 to TRBJ2-7, with TRBD2 matching over 10 bases. The V gene's germline CDR1 is SGDLS and CDR2 YYNGEE. The CDR3 is 16 amino acids. After removal of 0 bases from V and 3 bases from J, the junction contained 6 bases not matched to a gene. The chain's CDR3 is CASSVAPAGGHYEQYF. CDR3 nucleotide sequence: TGTGCCAGCAGCGTAGCTCCAGCGGGGGGGCACTACGAGCAGTACTTC. Complete variable domain (other parts from reference TRBV9 and TRBJ2-7): DSGVTQTPKHLITATGQRVTLRCSPRSGDLSVYWYQQSLDQGLQFLIQYYNGEERAKGNILERFSAQQFPDLHSELNLSSLELGDSALYFCASSVAPAGGHYEQYFGPGTRLTVT.

V and J are TRBV5-1 and TRBJ2-1; 7 bases align to TRBD1. The CDR3 has 15 amino acids. Trimming took 5 bases from V and 2 from J; bases not matched to a gene: 7. The germline V gene has CDR1 SGHRS and CDR2 YFSETQ. CDR3 amino acids: CASRERQGTYNEQFF. The CDR3 DNA reads TGCGCCAGCAGGGAACGACAGGGCACCTACAATGAGCAGTTCTTC.

The chain joins TRBV6-5 to TRBJ1-5, with TRBD1 matching 7 bases. Germline V gives CDR1 MNHEY, CDR2 SVGAGI. V was pared by 0 bases and J by 6 bases, with 8 bases of the junction left unmatched. The CDR3 spans 16 residues. CDR3 nucleotides: TGTGCCAGCAGTTACTCAAAGGGGGCCGTCACTCAGCCCCAGCATTTT. Protein: CASSYSKGAVTQPQHF.

The V gene is TRBV28, the J gene TRBJ1-2; 12 nucleotides match TRBD1. This CDR3 comprises 14 residues. Germline CDR1 is MDHEN and CDR2 is SYDVKM. Losses at the gene ends were 5 bases for V and 8 bases for J; bases not matched to a gene: 6. CDR3 region: CASSPGQGARGYTF. The CDR3 DNA sequence: TGTGCCAGCAGTCCGGGACAGGGGGCGCGGGGCTACACCTTC.

The rearrangement uses TRBV11-1 and TRBJ1-1, with 7 bases aligning to TRBD1. The length of the CDR3 is 14 residues. V trimming: 5 bases; J trimming: 1 base; junction bases outside the gene matches: 4. Germline V lookup: CDR1 SGHAT, CDR2 FQDESV (reference sequence). CDR3 sequence: CASSPRTGNTEAFF. The DNA of the CDR3 is TGTGCCAGCAGCCCGAGGACAGGGAACACTGAAGCTTTCTTT.

This clone was counted between two and nine times. The rearrangement uses TRBV30 and TRBJ1-6; weak D call: TRBD1 (5 bases). V shed 7 bases and J shed 7 bases, with 14 bases lying between them. The CDR3 is 13 residues long. CDR1 is GTSNPN and CDR2 is SVGIG in the germline V gene (reference sequence). The chain's CDR3 is CASGGGANSPLHF. The CDR3 region has the DNA TGTGCCTCCGGGGGAGGTGCGAATTCACCCCTCCACTTT.

The rearrangement uses TRBV30 and TRBJ2-5; D might be TRBD1 (5 bases). CDR1 is GTSNPN and CDR2 is SVGIG in the germline V gene (reference sequence). CDR3 length equals 14 residues. Trimming pared 0 bases from V and 1 base from J, leaving 9 bases between. This CDR3 reads CAWSVRRGQETQYF. CDR3 nucleotides: TGTGCCTGGAGTGTCCGTAGGGGCCAAGAGACCCAGTACTTC. Using reference TRBV30 and TRBJ2-5 for the parts outside the CDR3, the full variable domain is SQTIHQWPATLVQPVGSPLSLECTVEGTSNPNLYWYRQAAGRGLQLLFYSVGIGQISSEVPQNLSASRPQDRQFILSSKKLLLSDSGFYLCAWSVRRGQETQYFGPGTRLLVL.

The genes are TRBV27 and TRBJ2-1; 9 positions match TRBD1. CDR1 and CDR2 from the germline V gene are MNHEY and SMNVEV (reference sequence). V shed 3 bases, J shed 0 bases, and the junction held 0 bases outside the gene matches. The CDR3 length is 15 residues. The CDR3 DNA sequence: TGTGCCAGCAGTTTGGGACAGGGCTCCTACAATGAGCAGTTCTTC. It specifies CASSLGQGSYNEQFF.

The rearrangement joins TRBV7-2 to TRBJ1-1; 7 positions agree with TRBD1. V shed 3 bases and J 1 base; nucleotides not matched to a gene: 5. The CDR3 is 15 amino acids. CDR1 and CDR2 (germline): SGHTA, FQGNSA. Here the CDR3 reads CASSFTGQWNTEAFF. Written as DNA, the CDR3 is TGTGCCAGCAGCTTCACGGGACAGTGGAACACTGAAGCTTTCTTT.

CDR3 nucleotide sequence: TGTGCCAGCAGTTTCGCCGAGGGGGCGCTTAACTATGGCTACACCTTC. Its translation: CASSFAEGALNYGYTF. This sequence joins TRBV27 and TRBJ1-2; 7 bases align to TRBD1. Trimming cost V 3 bases and J 1 base; bases outside gene matches: 8. The CDR3 is 16 amino acids. Germline V gives CDR1 MNHEY, CDR2 SMNVEV (reference sequence).

The V gene is TRBV24-1, the J gene TRBJ1-5; 8 bases are shared with TRBD1. The CDR3 spans 15 residues. Per germline, CDR1 KGHDR and CDR2 SFDVKD. Trimming at V came to 2 bases and at J to 6 bases, leaving 5 bases not matched to a gene. The CDR3 nucleotides are TGTGCCACCAGTGATTCCGGACAGGGACCTCAGCCCCAGCATTTT. It is translated as CATSDSGQGPQPQHF.

The count of this clone is one. The V call is TRBV19, the J call TRBJ1-3, with TRBD1 matching over 7 bases. With V trimmed by 3 bases and J by 2 bases, 4 bases remained unmatched. The CDR3 runs to 15 residues. Germline lookup yields CDR1 LNHDA and CDR2 SQIVND (reference sequence). CDR3 sequence reads: CASSITGTAGNTIYF. CDR3 sequence (DNA): TGTGCCAGTAGTATTACCGGGACAGCTGGAAACACCATATATTTT.

This chain joins TRBV2 and TRBJ1-2, with D possibly TRBD1 on 6 matching bases. The CDR3 sequence is 13 residues long. Trimming left V 2 bases short and J 8 bases short, with 12 bases between. Looked up from germline, CDR1 is SNHLY and CDR2 is FYNNEI. This chain's CDR3 is CASSEQGREGYTF. The CDR3 DNA sequence: TGTGCCAGCAGTGAACAGGGGAGGGAAGGCTACACCTTC.

This clone was detected once. J is TRBJ1-2 and V is TRBV4-1, with 8 positions matching TRBD1. J was trimmed by 6 bases and V by 1 base; bases with no gene match: 7. CDR1 and CDR2 from the germline V gene are MGHRA and YSYEKL. The CDR3 sequence is 15 residues long. Here the CDR3 DNA reads TGCGCCAGCAGCCAAGGGACAGGGTTTCGGCATGGCTACACCTTC. Translation: CASSQGTGFRHGYTF.

The J gene is TRBJ2-7, the V gene TRBV28, with D tentatively TRBD1 (5 bases). Germline values: CDR1 MDHEN, CDR2 SYDVKM. The CDR3 extends over 14 amino acids. V lost 6 bases to trimming and J lost 7 bases, with 19 bases between them. CDR3 in amino acids: CASRRVQGIGEQYF. CDR3 nucleotides: TGTGCCAGCAGACGGGTGCAGGGAATCGGGGAGCAGTACTTC.

In this sample, this clone turned up once. This sequence joins TRBV6-1 and TRBJ2-1; a possible D gene is TRBD1 (6 bases). The V and J ends lost 2 bases and 2 bases respectively, with 10 bases between them. This CDR3 contains 15 residues. Per germline, CDR1 MNHNS and CDR2 SASEGT. The CDR3: CASSESGVTYNEQFF. In nucleotides, the CDR3 is TGTGCCAGCAGTGAATCAGGGGTGACCTACAATGAGCAGTTCTTC.

This rearrangement joins TRBV5-1 to TRBJ1-1, with D hard to call. The CDR3 consists of 14 residues. Germline-derived CDR1 and CDR2 are SGHRS and YFSETQ. V was clipped by 4 bases and J by 3 bases, with 13 bases between them. In nucleotides, the CDR3 is TGCGCCAGCAGCGCTCAATCGGGGTACACTGAAGCTTTCTTT. This translates into CASSAQSGYTEAFF.